This passage covers 23 T cell receptor beta chains from one sample sequenced in a study of blood T cell repertoires in COVID-19. TCRdb's table, derived via immunoSEQ multiplex PCR, lists solely in-frame clones and lacks some. The table includes some 450,000 clones, 88% detected once. The material sequenced was peripheral blood. The receptors come from a woman between 50 and 59 years old with COVID-19, enrolled during active disease.

The chain is built from TRBV24-1 and TRBJ1-2; D ambiguous. V was pared by 9 bases and J by 8 bases, with 15 bases between. Germline V gene lookup returns CDR1 KGHDR and CDR2 SFDVKD. The CDR3 covers 12 residues. The CDR3 sequence is CATRRRVDGYTF. CDR3 nucleotides: TGTGCCACCCGGCGGCGGGTTGACGGCTACACCTTC.

This chain links TRBV6-5 with TRBJ2-7, with D tentatively TRBD1 (6 bases). Germline V CDR1 and CDR2: MNHEY, SVGAGI. This CDR3 contains 12 residues. The germline V and J ends were trimmed by 8 bases and 3 bases, with 11 bases remaining between them. CDR3 sequence (DNA): TGTGCCAGCCACCGCAGGGGCTACGAGCAGTACTTC. Amino acid sequence: CASHRRGYEQYF.

The chain recombines TRBV6-5 with TRBJ1-2; D ambiguous. The CDR3 spans 13 residues. Trimming left V 5 bases short and J 5 bases short, with 12 bases between. Germline V gene data show CDR1 as MNHEY and CDR2 as SVGAGI. As DNA, the CDR3 is TGTGCCAGCAGTCGGGAAGTGCCGTATGGCTACACCTTC. This sequence encodes CASSREVPYGYTF.

The chain couples TRBV11-2 to TRBJ1-2, with 7 nucleotides matching TRBD1. The CDR3 is made up of 17 amino acids. The germline V gene has CDR1 SGHAT and CDR2 FQNNGV. The V and J ends lost 5 bases and 0 bases, in that order; junction bases with no gene match: 12. The CDR3 DNA is TGTGCCAGCAGCACAGTTCGGGGGCAGGGGGCTAACTATGGCTACACCTTC. It codes for CASSTVRGQGANYGYTF.

The CDR3 DNA reads as TGTGCCAGCAGCCGACCTATAGGGGCCGATGAGCAGTTCTTC. It encodes CASSRPIGADEQFF. The chain joins TRBV4-2 to TRBJ2-1; maybe TRBD1 (5 bases). The ends were cut back, 4 bases at V and 8 bases at J, with 15 bases in the middle. CDR1 is LGHNA, CDR2 YNFKEQ, per germline. The CDR3 loop spans 14 amino acids.

The rearrangement uses TRBV12-3 or TRBV12-4 and TRBJ1-1; the D gene is possibly TRBD1 (6 bases). The CDR3 consists of 10 residues. V shed 4 bases and J shed 11 bases, with 8 bases lying between them. This CDR3 reads CASSSGVAFF. The DNA for the CDR3 is TGTGCCAGCAGTTCAGGGGTGGCTTTCTTT.

The chain combines TRBV30 with TRBJ1-4, with 7 positions matching TRBD1. CDR1 and CDR2 (germline): GTSNPN, SVGIG (reference sequence). This CDR3 is 15 amino acids long. The V segment lost 2 bases and the J segment 7 bases; nucleotides outside the gene matches: 10. The CDR3 nucleotides read TGTGCCTGGAGTACGGGAGGGGGCTTTGGTGAAAAACTGTTTTTT. Protein product: CAWSTGGGFGEKLFF. Combining the CDR3 with reference TRBV30 and TRBJ1-4 gives the whole variable domain SQTIHQWPATLVQPVGSPLSLECTVEGTSNPNLYWYRQAAGRGLQLLFYSVGIGQISSEVPQNLSASRPQDRQFILSSKKLLLSDSGFYLCAWSTGGGFGEKLFFGSGTQLSVL.

The chain carries TRBV6-2 or TRBV6-3 and TRBJ1-5, with 7 bases aligning to TRBD1. CDR3 size: 14 residues. The ends lost 6 bases at V and 6 bases at J; junction bases unmatched: 8. Germline values: CDR1 MNHEY, CDR2 SVGEGT. CDR3 in DNA: TGTGCCAGCAGCAGGACAGGCTCGGGTCAGCCCCAGCATTTT. Translated: CASSRTGSGQPQHF.

V is TRBV30 and J is TRBJ2-3; D is unresolved. With 2 bases removed from V and 0 bases from J, the gap between germline ends came to 9 bases. Germline assignment: CDR1 GTSNPN and CDR2 SVGIG (reference sequence). This CDR3 spans 14 amino acids. CDR3 DNA: TGTGCCTGGAGTAGAGATACTAGCACAGATACGCAGTATTTT. Its protein product is CAWSRDTSTDTQYF.

The chain links TRBV6-1 to TRBJ1-4; a possible D gene is TRBD1 (5 bases). V was pared by 3 bases and J by 3 bases, with 17 bases between. CDR3 length equals 17 residues. Germline assignment: CDR1 MNHNS and CDR2 SASEGT. The CDR3 region has the DNA TGTGCCAGCAGTGACGATTACCCCGGGGGAGCTAATGAAAAACTGTTTTTT. It translates to CASSDDYPGGANEKLFF.

This chain links TRBV27 with TRBJ2-3, with 7 bases identical to TRBD1. Germline CDR1 and CDR2: MNHEY and SMNVEV (reference sequence). The CDR3 extends over 13 amino acids. With 11 bases clipped from V and 1 base from J, the junction kept 6 bases outside the gene matches. In DNA form, the CDR3 reads TGTGCCGTTGGACAGGTGGGCACAGATACGCAGTATTTT. Protein product: CAVGQVGTDTQYF.

V is TRBV5-1 and J is TRBJ1-6; TRBD1 matches at 8 bases. Germline lookup yields CDR1 SGHRS and CDR2 YFSETQ. V shed 4 bases and J 11 bases; nucleotides not matched to a gene: 8. CDR3 size: 14 residues. The CDR3 protein is CASSVGQEPAPLHF. The CDR3 DNA is TGCGCCAGCAGCGTGGGACAGGAACCGGCACCCCTCCACTTT.

The rearrangement uses TRBV7-3 and TRBJ1-1; 8 bases fit TRBD1. This CDR3 is built from 13 residues. Germline V gives CDR1 SGHTA, CDR2 FQGTGA. J gave up 4 bases and V 6 bases, and 4 bases lay outside the gene matches. The chain's CDR3 is CASRPTGGTEAFF. The CDR3 nucleotides read TGTGCCAGCAGACCCACAGGGGGCACTGAAGCTTTCTTT.

This clone has only one observation. The chain joins TRBV18 to TRBJ1-4, with D perhaps TRBD1 (6 bases). Trimming removed 3 bases from V and 6 bases from J, with 11 bases in between. Germline V CDR1 and CDR2: KGHSH, LQKENI. The CDR3 extends over 14 amino acids. The CDR3 sequence is CASSPRRGDEKLFF. The CDR3 DNA reads as TGTGCCAGCTCACCCCGCAGGGGAGATGAAAAACTGTTTTTT.

This clone showed up just once. The chain joins TRBV4-1 to TRBJ2-6, with D tentatively TRBD2 (6 bases). Germline V gene sequence: CDR1 MGHRA, CDR2 YSYEKL. Trimming stripped 6 bases from V and 2 bases from J, with 14 bases between. The CDR3 covers 16 residues. For the CDR3, the DNA is TGCGCCAGCAGTTACCGGGACTCCCCTGGGGCCAACGTCCTGACTTTC. Translating it yields CASSYRDSPGANVLTF.

The chain has TRBV30 and TRBJ2-1; D may be TRBD2 (5 bases). Germline lookup yields CDR1 GTSNPN and CDR2 SVGIG (reference sequence). Deletions cut 6 bases from V and 5 bases from J, with 11 bases between. CDR3 length equals 12 residues. CDR3 sequence (DNA): TGTGCCTGTTCGCCCGGGGACAATGAGCAGTTCTTC. Its protein is CACSPGDNEQFF.

The CDR3 reads CASSLASGADTQYF. For the CDR3, the DNA is TGTGCCAGCAGCCTAGCTAGCGGAGCAGATACGCAGTATTTT. The V call is TRBV2, the J call TRBJ2-3; 7 nucleotides agree with TRBD2. CDR1 SNHLY and CDR2 FYNNEI come from the germline V gene. CDR3 length equals 14 residues. Trimming took 6 bases from V and 4 from J; bases not matched to a gene: 7.

The rearrangement uses TRBV30 and TRBJ2-3, with D perhaps TRBD2 (6 bases). Germline CDR1 is GTSNPN and CDR2 is SVGIG (reference sequence). The V end was cut by 2 bases, the J end by 2 bases, with 14 bases between. CDR3 size: 15 residues. CDR3 region: CAWSLTGTYTDTQYF. The CDR3 region has the DNA TGTGCCTGGAGTCTCACCGGGACTTACACAGATACGCAGTATTTT.

The chain combines TRBV4-1 with TRBJ2-2; tentatively, D is TRBD1 (6 bases). Trimming took off 3 bases at V and 6 bases at J, with 17 bases between the two ends. This CDR3 spans 16 amino acids. Looked up from germline, CDR1 is MGHRA and CDR2 is YSYEKL. In DNA, the CDR3 is TGCGCCAGCAGCCAGGAGGTTCAGGCAGGGGCCGGGGAGCTGTTTTTT. The encoded protein is CASSQEVQAGAGELFF.

This CDR3 reads CASSVFGTGGNTEAFF. Written as DNA, the CDR3 is TGTGCCAGCAGCGTCTTCGGGACAGGGGGAAACACTGAAGCTTTCTTT. This chain joins TRBV9 and TRBJ1-1; TRBD1 matches at 11 bases. From germline, CDR1 is SGDLS and CDR2 YYNGEE. V gave up 2 bases and J gave up 2 bases; unmatched junction bases: 5. The CDR3 runs to 16 residues.

The genes are TRBV4-1 and TRBJ1-2; 7 bases line up with TRBD1. From germline, CDR1 is MGHRA and CDR2 YSYEKL. The CDR3 runs to 15 residues. Losses at the gene ends were 4 bases for V and 0 bases for J; bases not matched to a gene: 5. This CDR3 is CASSPGQPSNYGYTF. For the CDR3, the DNA is TGCGCCAGCAGCCCGGGACAGCCATCTAACTATGGCTACACCTTC.

J is TRBJ1-1 and V is TRBV30; TRBD1 aligns across 7 bases. This CDR3 is built from 16 residues. Germline CDR1 reads GTSNPN; CDR2 reads SVGIG (reference sequence). J lost 5 bases, V lost 4 bases, and 16 bases had no gene match. The DNA of the CDR3 is TGTGCCTGGACTAACCCGAGGGGCCCCAGGGGGACTGAAGCTTTCTTT. Amino acids: CAWTNPRGPRGTEAFF.

The chain joins TRBV19 to TRBJ1-5, with 7 bases lining up with TRBD1. The CDR3 contains 13 residues. The V segment lost 3 bases and the J segment 4 bases; nucleotides outside the gene matches: 0. Per germline, CDR1 LNHDA and CDR2 SQIVND (reference sequence). The CDR3 region is CASSMTGNQPQHF. The CDR3 bases are TGTGCCAGTAGTATGACAGGGAATCAGCCCCAGCATTTT.